This T cell receptor (beta chain) was recovered during a study of cytomegalovirus exposure and HLA in healthy donors (dated by TCRdb to 2016 to 2017). Looking at the study overall: According to an earlier analysis of 587 of the donors, about 170 million T cells yielded roughly 110 million unique TCR beta sequences and 276 Gb of sequence data. HLA typing covered class I and class II loci at four-digit resolution. Among about 360 genotyped donors of the cohort, an average of 235,054 unique TCR beta nucleotide sequences were sequenced per donor, roughly 20% of them non-productive. Typing coverage differed by locus: A, B, C, DRB1 and DQB1 were typed in about 620-640 donors, DQA1 in roughly 510, DPA1 in nearly 610, and DPB1 in 400 to 480. About 310 gigabases of sequencing data and some 85 million unique TCR sequences were included in an early release covering about 620 HLA-typed donors. Roughly 5 DR-DQ haplotypes were treated as single units for association and clustering because of strong linkage in the cohort. The genetic ancestry cluster associated with self-reported Caucasian donors included around four fifths of the roughly 360 genotyped donors. The study aimed to test whether signatures of past pathogen exposure could be identified by cataloging public T cell receptors. In addition to the first cohort of 666 subjects, a separate validation cohort of approximately 110 different subjects was used. The study profiled the T cell repertoires of under 850 subjects by immunosequencing and related them to cytomegalovirus serostatus. A later analysis re-examined previously published TCR beta repertoires from 500 to 700 donors and added high-resolution HLA genotyping to investigate patterns of TCR occurrence. Every repertoire in the discovery cohort had been generated on one and the same sequencing platform. In an earlier analysis of roughly 600 of the donors, high-throughput TCR beta sequencing was used to judge whether each TCR beta V gene segment behaved as functional or pseudogenic. Donor age, sex, ethnicity and CMV serostatus were collected together with the repertoire data. The study combined high-throughput TCR immunosequencing, statistical association of individual TCRs with disease status, and machine learning to predict cytomegalovirus infection status. Rather than drawing on any new phenotypic data, the later analysis identified candidate immune exposures from TCR beta sequences and the way those sequences occurred across donors. A later genetic analysis took genome-wide SNP genotypes for about 55% of the roughly 670 donors and used that subset as a discovery cohort.

About this clone: The target of this receptor is not known. No much larger clone exists at a distance of one base, and base qualities are not known.

Library method: the immunoSEQ multiplex PCR assay. For the multiplex PCR, a mixture combining 60 forward primers for TCR Vbeta segments and 13 reverse primers for TCR Jbeta segments was used. Amplification of the CDR3 region of rearranged TCR beta genes was performed with a multiplex PCR assay on genomic DNA. The Illumina HiSeq System was used to sequence the amplified TCR beta libraries as 87-base-pair reads. From the authors' description of their analysis: A later analysis counted about 76 million unique TCR beta chains across the 666 repertoires, and some 11 million of these chains were shared by at least two donors. To remove PCR and sequencing errors, raw reads were error-corrected and collapsed into unique sequences using a nearest-neighbor algorithm that merged closely related sequences. Alignment of CDR3 sequences to IMGT reference sequences was used to assign V, D and J gene segments. For a sequence to be retained, a match of at least six nucleotides was required to both a V gene segment and a J gene segment. Rearrangements were called productive when the CDR3 lacked stop codons and stayed in frame with V and J; all others were non-productive. CDR3 was defined according to IMGT convention as the region running from the second conserved V-encoded cysteine to the conserved J-encoded phenylalanine. The earlier analysis of 450 to 750 of the donors excluded any sequence lacking an unambiguous match to a single V gene segment. An earlier analysis of fewer than 750 of the donors called V segments functional above 56.7% productive rearrangements and segregating when the between-donor standard deviation exceeded 5%. A statistical classification framework was built to diagnose cytomegalovirus status from the catalog of TCR beta chain sequences. V and J gene assignment, in a later analysis, came from comparing TCR nucleotide sequences with IMGT/GENE-DB human TR gene sequences. In a later analysis, CDR3 sequences and most-parsimonious VDJ recombination scenarios were assigned using the TCRdist pipeline. In a later analysis, every TCR beta chain was defined by the combination of its CDR3 amino acid sequence and its V-gene family, and reads without a unique V-gene family were dropped. In a later analysis, around 650 highly shared, low-generation-probability nucleotide sequences were removed to address suspected cross-contamination and a sequencing artifact. In a later analysis, a clonal expansion index was calculated for each public chain from normalized within-repertoire ranks of inferred template counts. In a later analysis, generation probabilities were computed using a VDJ recombination model fitted to out-of-frame rearrangements, and the results were checked against IGoR. In a later analysis, hypergeometric tests were used to score TCR-TCR, TCR-HLA and TCR-CMV co-occurrence, with a repertoire-size bias correction applied to TCR pairs. In a later analysis, false discovery rates were estimated by permuting HLA or CMV assignments 20 times. In a later analysis, co-occurring TCRs were grouped using DBSCAN, and TCRdist sequence similarity was added for clustering within HLA-allele-positive subsets. Co-occurrence clustering excluded repertoires with fewer than 30,000 or more than 120,000 public chains, plus five with anomalous nucleotide sharing. Held by TCRdb, this immuneACCESS table contains in-frame sequences only and omits some clones. Under half of the omission traces to an unresolved V gene where checked; the cause of the rest is unknown. The D gene and trimming were derived from the DNA, and the V and J assignments and clone size from that table. The sample records some 150,000 clones, 80% to 90% of which are singletons. Of the sample, 13% is held by the ten largest clones.

The cohort was made up of 666 healthy bone marrow donors. At the time of sampling, every cohort member was nominally healthy, though immune exposures that went unrecorded were likely present. The donor tested CMV seronegative and was one of the 352 seronegative cohort members. A peripheral blood sample was collected from each donor, and TCR beta sequencing was performed on peripheral blood mononuclear cells. The Qiagen DNeasy Blood Extraction Kit was used to extract genomic DNA from the blood cell samples. Inclusive of the bounding cysteine and phenylalanine, the CDR3 is 13 residues long. Solely the CDR3 DNA is kept, with 39 bases framed from the first base. CDR1 is given as SGHVS and CDR2 as FQNEAQ, both from the germline V gene. At the junction V is shortened by 1 base and J by 8 bases; bases outside the gene matches: 4. Broad study findings and their caveats: When HLA alleles, especially DR and DQ, strongly co-occurred, attributing TCR associations to individual alleles was difficult. Around 16 rarely observed V segments, including chromosome 9 orphons, were excluded from the earlier analysis of a few hundred of the donors because counts were too low. Because some donors lacked HLA typing at each locus, the association tests relied only on the typed subset. At a false discovery rate of 0.05, a later analysis linked around 17,000 TCR beta sequences to specific HLA alleles. A further reported finding was that TCR beta sequences accurately predicted the HLA-A and HLA-B alleles for most subjects in the first cohort. The only immune exposure information available for the cohort was CMV serostatus. The classifier was reported to diagnose cytomegalovirus status with high specificity and sensitivity in both the original and validation cohorts. Roughly uniform sequencing depth across donors was assumed in presence/absence analyses, although this assumption may not hold. In a later genetic analysis, fewer N-insertions in productive TCRs were reported among donors in an Asian-associated ancestry cluster than the roughly 700-donor mean. Only TCR beta chains were sequenced in this cohort, and the absence of alpha or paired-chain data limited detectable features. According to a later analysis, TCR association rates differed among HLA loci, with DRB1 alleles showing the most associated TCRs and HLA-C alleles showing the fewest. An association between a missense DCLRE1C variant and V-gene and J-gene trimming of TCR beta chains was found in a later genetic analysis and replicated in an independent cohort. In a later analysis, several top co-occurrence clusters were reported to appear linked to parvovirus B19, influenza, CMV and Epstein-Barr virus. According to a later analysis, most CMV-associated TCR beta chains appeared to be HLA-restricted, and the HLA associations seemed to be driven largely by CMV exposure. Most TCR sequences were observed very rarely across donors, whereas some public TCRs were present in many individuals. Three of the identified cytomegalovirus-associated TCR beta chains were confirmed in vitro to be specific for cytomegalovirus antigens. The 87-base-pair reads could not distinguish some IMGT-functional V segments, including TRBV6-2 and TRBV6-3, so those segments were excluded. Correlated functional status among segregating V segments might reflect linkage disequilibrium, but an unknown experimental factor could not be ruled out. Broadly in line with IMGT annotations, most TCR beta V segments showed up in productive rearrangements about 87% or about 30% of the time in an earlier analysis of about 500 of the donors. A later analysis found that HLA-associated TCR beta chains were more clonally expanded and had lower generation probabilities than equally common non-associated chains. The study gave a list of 150 to 200 TCR beta chains associated with cytomegalovirus. A cluster of highly shared sequence variants was judged likely to represent a technical artifact of the sequencing pipeline. According to the authors, the approach could potentially be generalized to other disease states and immunological phenotypes.

This TCR derives from a woman aged 45-65 years in good health and CMV-seronegative. The sample was PBMCs. The chain was built from TRBV7-8 and TRBJ1-2; 7 junctional bases match TRBD1. Read as DNA, the sequence is TGTGCCAGCAGCTTAGAGTCAGGGGGAGGCTACACCTTC. Translated, this gives CASSLESGGGYTF.